One T cell receptor beta chain is described in this entry. What it recognizes is unknown. Given the absence of the conserved phenylalanine or tryptophan at the CDR3 end, a read error is likely. The limits of the CDR3 on the DNA are not certain, so only TCRdb's listed CDR3 is given. The data were produced by immunoSEQ multiplex PCR, yet TCRdb's version contains in-frame clones alone and is incomplete. Its table records roughly 2,500 clones. The data are from a study of STAT3 mutations in large granular lymphocyte leukemia. Germline V lookup: CDR1 SEHNR, CDR2 FQNEAQ (reference sequence). Ends included, the CDR3 has 10 residues. Study results and caveats: Every T-cell large granular lymphocyte leukemia patient had at least one immunodominant TCR beta clonotype.

V gene TRBV7-9 combines with J gene TRBJ2-3; TRBD2 is the table's D call, not checked against the DNA. The sample taken for sequencing was PBMCs. The clonotype was recovered from a human donor with T large granular lymphocyte leukemia. The donor label of this sample is uncertain. Some clones in this sample may be carry-over from other donors' samples. This CDR3 is CASSKPGTDT.